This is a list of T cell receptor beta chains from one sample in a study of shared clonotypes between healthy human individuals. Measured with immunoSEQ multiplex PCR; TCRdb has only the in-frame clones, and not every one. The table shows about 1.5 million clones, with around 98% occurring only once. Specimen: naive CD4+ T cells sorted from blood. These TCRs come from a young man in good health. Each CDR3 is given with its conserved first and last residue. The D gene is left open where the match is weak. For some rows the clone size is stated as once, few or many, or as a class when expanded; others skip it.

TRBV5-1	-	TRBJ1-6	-	CASSLADAPLHF	TGCGCCAGCAGCTTGGCGGATGCACCCCTCCACTTT
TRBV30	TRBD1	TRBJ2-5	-	CAWNPGQGETQYF	TGTGCCTGGAACCCCGGACAGGGAGAGACCCAGTACTTC
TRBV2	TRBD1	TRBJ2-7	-	CASSGTGGAYEQYF	TGTGCCAGCTCCGGGACAGGGGGCGCCTACGAGCAGTACTTC
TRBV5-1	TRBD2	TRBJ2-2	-	CASSLGVAGVHGELFF	TGCGCCAGCAGCTTGGGAGTAGCGGGAGTTCACGGGGAGCTGTTTTTT
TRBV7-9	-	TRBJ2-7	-	CASRNDYEQYF	TGTGCCAGCAGAAATGACTACGAGCAGTACTTC
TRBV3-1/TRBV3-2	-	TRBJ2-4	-	CASSLPPYF	TGTGCCAGCAGCCTGCCCCCGTACTTC
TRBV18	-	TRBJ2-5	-	CASSPLGTLKKETQYF	TGTGCCAGCTCACCACTTGGGACGCTAAAAAAAGAGACCCAGTACTTC
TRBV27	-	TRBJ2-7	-	CASSSRLVYEQYF	TGTGCCAGCAGTTCTAGACTAGTCTACGAGCAGTACTTC
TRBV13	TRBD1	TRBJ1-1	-	CASSSQGGRGTEAFF	TGTGCCAGCAGCTCCCAGGGGGGGAGGGGCACTGAAGCTTTCTTT
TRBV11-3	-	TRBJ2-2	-	CASSLADTGELFF	TGTGCCAGCAGCTTAGCGGACACCGGGGAGCTGTTTTTT
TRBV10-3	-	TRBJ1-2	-	CATSSRAEDYGYTF	TGTGCCACATCAAGCAGGGCGGAAGACTATGGCTACACCTTC
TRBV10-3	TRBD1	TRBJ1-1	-	CAIRDRPNTEAFF	TGTGCCATCAGGGACAGGCCGAACACTGAAGCTTTCTTT
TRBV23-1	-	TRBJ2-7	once	CATTISRGSGEQYF	TGCGCCACCACCATTTCAAGGGGGTCAGGCGAGCAGTACTTC
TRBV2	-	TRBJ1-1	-	CASSSGTRSEAFF	TGTGCCAGCAGTTCCGGGACACGGAGTGAAGCTTTCTTT
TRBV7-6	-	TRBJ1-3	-	CASSLYLPSSGNTIYF	TGTGCCAGCAGCTTATACCTCCCGAGCTCTGGAAACACCATATATTTT
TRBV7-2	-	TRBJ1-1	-	CASSLSQGLMNTEAFF	TGTGCCAGCAGCTTAAGTCAAGGGTTAATGAACACTGAAGCTTTCTTT
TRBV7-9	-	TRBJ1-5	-	CASSLGGDQPQHF	TGTGCCAGCAGCTTAGGTGGGGATCAGCCCCAGCATTTT
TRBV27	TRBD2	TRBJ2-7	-	CASSSLATGGPSYEQYF	TGTGCCAGCAGTTCTTTAGCCACGGGAGGGCCTTCTTACGAGCAGTACTTC
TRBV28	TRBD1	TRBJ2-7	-	CASSPRNRGRYEQYF	TGTGCCAGCAGTCCCCGAAACAGGGGGCGTTACGAGCAGTACTTC
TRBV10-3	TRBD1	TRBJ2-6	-	CAISEPPGTGSSSGANVLTF	TGTGCCATCAGTGAGCCCCCCGGGACAGGTTCGAGCTCTGGGGCCAACGTCCTGACTTTC
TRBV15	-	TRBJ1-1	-	CATSRDASMLGTEAFF	TGTGCCACCAGCAGAGATGCGTCCATGTTGGGCACTGAAGCTTTCTTT
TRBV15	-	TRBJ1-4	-	CATSPRIGNEKLFF	TGTGCCACCAGTCCCCGGATAGGAAATGAAAAACTGTTTTTT
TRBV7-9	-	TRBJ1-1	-	CASSSRGSTNTEAFF	TGTGCCAGCAGCTCCAGGGGATCTACGAACACTGAAGCTTTCTTT
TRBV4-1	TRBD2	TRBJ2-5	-	CASSQGGLEGETQYF	TGCGCCAGCAGCCAAGGGGGACTAGAGGGAGAGACCCAGTACTTC
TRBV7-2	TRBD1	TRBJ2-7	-	CASSIRDRGYEQYF	TGTGCCAGCAGCATCCGGGACAGGGGCTACGAGCAGTACTTC
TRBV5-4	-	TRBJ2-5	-	CASSLERQGWETQYF	TGTGCCAGCAGCTTGGAACGCCAGGGTTGGGAGACCCAGTACTTC
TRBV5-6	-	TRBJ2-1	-	CASSLGRQYNEQFF	TGTGCCAGCAGCTTGGGCAGGCAGTACAATGAGCAGTTCTTC
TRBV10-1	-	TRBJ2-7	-	CASSERSGSEQYF	TGCGCCAGCAGTGAGAGATCGGGATCCGAGCAGTACTTC
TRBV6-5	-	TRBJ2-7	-	CASRSIATGYEQYF	TGTGCCAGCAGGTCCATAGCGACGGGCTACGAGCAGTACTTC
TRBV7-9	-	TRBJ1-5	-	CASSLVTGTGTQPQHF	TGTGCCAGCAGCTTAGTTACCGGGACTGGAACCCAGCCCCAGCATTTT
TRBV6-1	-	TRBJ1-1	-	CASRSGTEAFF	TGTGCCAGCAGATCAGGCACTGAAGCTTTCTTT
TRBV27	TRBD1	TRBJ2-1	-	CASRTGGYEQFF	TGTGCCAGCAGGACAGGGGGCTATGAGCAGTTCTTC
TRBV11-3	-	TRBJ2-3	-	CASSFIGNTQYF	TGTGCCAGCAGCTTTATCGGGAATACGCAGTATTTT
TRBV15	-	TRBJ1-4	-	CATSWTANEKLFF	TGTGCCACCAGCTGGACAGCTAATGAAAAACTGTTTTTT
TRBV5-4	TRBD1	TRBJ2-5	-	CASSLTGVGETQYF	TGTGCCAGCAGCTTAACAGGGGTGGGGGAGACCCAGTACTTC
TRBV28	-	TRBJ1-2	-	CASDSGRERGYTF	TGTGCCTCCGACTCGGGGAGGGAACGGGGCTACACCTTC
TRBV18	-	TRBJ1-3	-	CASRTSGNSGNTIYF	TGTGCCAGCAGAACCTCGGGCAACTCTGGAAACACCATATATTTT
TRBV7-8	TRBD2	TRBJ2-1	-	CASSLRKVAGYNEQFF	TGTGCCAGCAGCCTGCGTAAGGTAGCGGGATACAATGAGCAGTTCTTC
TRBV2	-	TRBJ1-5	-	CASSEEGRNNQPQHF	TGTGCCAGCAGTGAAGAGGGACGGAACAATCAGCCCCAGCATTTT
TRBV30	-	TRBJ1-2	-	CAWRGDKYGYTF	TGTGCCTGGAGGGGGGACAAGTATGGCTACACCTTC
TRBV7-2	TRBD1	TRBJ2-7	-	CASSKGQPAPYEQYF	TGTGCCAGCAGCAAGGGACAGCCGGCCCCTTACGAGCAGTACTTC
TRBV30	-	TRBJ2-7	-	CAWSRATSLYEQYF	TGTGCCTGGAGTCGGGCCACCTCTCTCTACGAGCAGTACTTC
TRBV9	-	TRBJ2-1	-	CASSVDGNTNEQFF	TGTGCCAGCAGCGTAGATGGAAATACCAATGAGCAGTTCTTC
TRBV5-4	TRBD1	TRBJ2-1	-	CASSFGDRPYNEQFF	TGTGCCAGCAGCTTTGGGGACAGGCCCTACAATGAGCAGTTCTTC
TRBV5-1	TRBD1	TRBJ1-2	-	CASRTTTGATYYTF	TGCGCCAGCAGAACGACGACAGGGGCTACCTACTACACCTTC
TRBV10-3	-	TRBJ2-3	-	CALGDTDTQYF	TGTGCCCTAGGGGACACAGATACGCAGTATTTT
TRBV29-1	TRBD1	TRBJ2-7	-	CSVGTGALPDYEQYF	TGCAGCGTTGGGACAGGGGCACTTCCCGACTACGAGCAGTACTTC
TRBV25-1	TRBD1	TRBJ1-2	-	CASSAMTGFGYTF	TGTGCCAGCAGTGCGATGACAGGGTTCGGCTACACCTTC
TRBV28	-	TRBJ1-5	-	CASSLPGQTNQPQHF	TGTGCCAGCAGTTTGCCGGGGCAGACAAATCAGCCCCAGCATTTT
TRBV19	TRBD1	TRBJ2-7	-	CASSTEQGPSYEQYF	TGTGCCAGTAGTACAGAACAGGGGCCGTCCTACGAGCAGTACTTC
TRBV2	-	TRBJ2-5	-	CASSPDYRIQETQYF	TGTGCCAGCAGTCCGGACTACCGAATCCAAGAGACCCAGTACTTC
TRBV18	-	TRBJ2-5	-	CASSLSTQGFQETQYF	TGTGCCAGCTCACTCTCAACCCAGGGGTTCCAAGAGACCCAGTACTTC
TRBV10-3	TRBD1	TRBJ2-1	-	CAISAAGTAQNEQFF	TGTGCCATCAGTGCCGCCGGGACAGCACAAAATGAGCAGTTCTTC
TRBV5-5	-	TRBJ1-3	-	CASSLDISGNTIYF	TGTGCCAGCAGCTTGGACATCTCTGGAAACACCATATATTTT
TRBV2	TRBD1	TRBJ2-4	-	CASRERTGRNIQYF	TGTGCCAGCAGGGAAAGGACAGGGAGGAACATTCAGTACTTC